These 29 T cell receptor beta chains were all obtained from the same sample, sequenced in a study of tumor-infiltrating lymphocytes in primary liver carcinoma. Each 20-30 mg portion of unsorted bulk tissue served as the source for co-extraction of RNA and DNA. The researchers produced TCR beta cDNA from roughly 500 ng total RNA with a constant-region primer. Sequencing libraries for TCR beta derived from three nested multiplex PCR rounds that used slightly modified ARM-PCR. Running around 9 cycles apiece, the first two PCR rounds relied on TRBV1-TRBV30 forward primers together with a C-beta reverse primer. TCRdb recomputed calls from the multiplex PCR reads with MiXCR, one row per CDR3 protein. This sample has some 30,000 distinct CDR3 sequences; less than 80% occur once, and the top ten carry roughly a third. Sequenced sample: liver tumor tissue from sampling region 5. Subset defined: tumor region T5, tumor centre. Every receptor here comes from a man in his forties with primary liver carcinoma and hepatitis B virus infection.

A note on this clonotype: Because it lacks the conserved phenylalanine or tryptophan at the end, this CDR3 is likely a read error. No DNA is shown, since the ends of the CDR3 on it are uncertain; the CDR3 is the one TCRdb lists. CDR3 protein: CASSSGTGPGANVPTS. This chain uses TRBV11-2 with TRBJ2-6; the table's D call TRBD1 went unverified against the DNA. Germline CDR1 reads SGHAT; CDR2 reads FQNNGV. The CDR3 extends over 16 residues, inclusive of both ends.

The chain joins TRBV6-2 or TRBV6-3 to TRBJ1-1; unclear D gene. Germline V gene data show CDR1 as MNHEY and CDR2 as SVGEGT. The CDR3 is 14 residues long. V shed 2 bases and J shed 13 bases, with 20 bases lying between them. CDR3 loop: CASSYPKLNTGVFF. In DNA, the CDR3 is TGTGCCAGCAGTTACCCAAAGCTGAACACTGGAGTTTTCTTT.

This chain uses TRBV30 with TRBJ2-3, with unresolved D. Germline V lookup: CDR1 GTSNPN, CDR2 SVGIG (reference sequence). V was trimmed by 8 bases and J by 0 bases, leaving 18 bases between them. This CDR3 region has 15 residues. CDR3 region: CARVRSAASTDTQYF. The DNA for the CDR3 is TGTGCCCGGGTTCGGTCGGCAGCGAGCACAGATACGCAGTATTTT.

This clonotype showed up many times. Here the CDR3 DNA reads TGCGCCAGCAGCTTGGATACCGGGGGGCTTGCCTACGAGCAGTACTTC. Its protein product is CASSLDTGGLAYEQYF. The chain recombines TRBV5-1 with TRBJ2-7; D perhaps matches TRBD2 (7 bases). The CDR3 has 16 amino acids. Between the trimmed V and J ends, which lost 0 bases and 2 bases, there was a span of 15 bases. The germline V gene encodes CDR1 SGHRS and CDR2 YFSETQ.

This clonotype was seen many times. This CDR3 reads CASSPGTVTYTDTQYF. The CDR3 nucleotides read TGTGCCAGCAGCCCTGGGACAGTAACATACACAGATACGCAGTATTTT. The V and J genes are TRBV5-8 and TRBJ2-3, with 7 bases that match TRBD1. There are 16 residues in the CDR3. Germline V CDR1 and CDR2: SGHTS, YDEGEE. With V trimmed by 4 bases and J by 2 bases, 10 bases remained unmatched.

The chain carries TRBV6-6 and TRBJ1-2, with D unresolved. The CDR3 is made up of 16 amino acids. The V end was cut by 7 bases, the J end by 3 bases, with 21 bases between. In germline, CDR1 is MNHNY, CDR2 SVGAGI (reference sequence). CDR3: CASTHDIYRPDYGYTF. The DNA for the CDR3 is TGTGCCAGCACCCACGACATCTATAGGCCTGACTATGGCTACACCTTC.

This clonotype was seen ten or more times. The chain couples TRBV5-1 to TRBJ1-1; no definite D call. The CDR3 has 12 amino acids. CDR1 and CDR2 (germline): SGHRS, YFSETQ. V lost 0 bases, J lost 6 bases, and 6 bases lay in between. The CDR3 sequence is CASSLEGSEAFF. The CDR3 bases are TGCGCCAGCAGCTTGGAAGGGTCTGAAGCTTTCTTT. Variable domain in full (rest from reference TRBV5-1 and TRBJ1-1): KAGVTQTPRYLIKTRGQQVTLSCSPISGHRSVSWYQQTPGQGLQFLFEYFSETQRNKGNFPGRFSGRQFSNSRSEMNVSTLELGDSALYLCASSLEGSEAFFGQGTRLTVV.

The chain is built from TRBV6-5 and TRBJ1-1; no clear D gene. V lost 4 bases and J lost 3, with 15 bases in between. Germline CDR1 is MNHEY and CDR2 is SVGAGI. The CDR3 loop spans 15 amino acids. DNA for the CDR3: TGTGCCAGCAGTTGCTCGAGGCAGAGAGACACTGAAGCTTTCTTT. Residues: CASSCSRQRDTEAFF.

Notes on this clonotype: This is likely a read error, given that the CDR3 carries no conserved phenylalanine or tryptophan at its end. V is TRBV30 and J is TRBJ1-1; D is undetermined. Trimming removed 2 bases at V and 1 base at J, with 5 bases between. There are 12 residues in the CDR3. CDR1 is GTSNPN, CDR2 SVGIG, per germline (reference sequence). CDR3 in amino acids: CAWSQQNTEAFI. CDR3 in DNA: TGTGCCTGGAGTCAGCAGAACACTGAAGCTTTCATT.

This clonotype occurred many times. The rearrangement links TRBV7-9 to TRBJ2-7, with a weak D call TRBD1 (6 bases). Trimming stripped 2 bases from V and 4 bases from J, with 12 bases between. CDR1 is SEHNR and CDR2 is FQNEAQ in the germline V gene (reference sequence). This CDR3 spans 14 amino acids. CDR3 amino acids: CASSLMGHWYEQYF. The CDR3 DNA is TGTGCCAGCAGCTTAATGGGACACTGGTACGAGCAGTACTTC. The full variable domain, in which reference TRBV7-9 and TRBJ2-7 provide the parts outside the CDR3, is DTGVSQNPRHKITKRGQNVTFRCDPISEHNRLYWYRQTLGQGPEFLTYFQNEAQLEKSRLLSDRFSAERPKGSFSTLEIQRTEQGDSAMYLCASSLMGHWYEQYFGPGTRLTVT.

A remark on this clonotype: An end of the junction does not agree with germline; a read error may underlie this. The chain couples TRBV6-5 to TRBJ2-5; weak D call: TRBD2 (5 bases). The CDR3 is made up of 13 amino acids. In germline, CDR1 is MNHEY, CDR2 SVGAGI. For the CDR3, the DNA is TGTACCAGCAGTTCCGGAAGAGGGGAGACCCAGTACTTC. Protein product: CTSSSGRGETQYF.

CDR3 DNA: TGTCCCATCAGTCAAACAGGGGATTCACCCCTCCACTTT. Translating gives CPISQTGDSPLHF. The chain carries TRBV6-6 and TRBJ1-6, with TRBD1 matching 7 bases. Germline V gives CDR1 MNHNY, CDR2 SVGAGI (reference sequence). The CDR3 runs 13 residues.

As to this clonotype: Given the absence of the conserved phenylalanine or tryptophan at the CDR3 end, a read error is likely. The chain couples TRBV20-1 to TRBJ2-7; TRBD2 might be the D (6 bases). This CDR3 is 14 amino acids long. Between the trimmed V and J ends, which lost 3 bases and 1 base, there was a span of 13 bases. Germline CDR1 is DFQATT and CDR2 is SNEGSKA (reference sequence). This CDR3 reads CSARPRDWSYEQYL. CDR3 nucleotides: TGCAGTGCTAGGCCCCGGGACTGGTCCTACGAGCAGTACTTA.

The chain recombines TRBV5-1 with TRBJ2-2; D is unclear. Trimming removed 2 bases at V and 10 bases at J, with 15 bases between. Germline values: CDR1 SGHRS, CDR2 YFSETQ. The CDR3 runs to 14 residues. For the CDR3, the DNA is TGCGCCAGCAGCTTATCAGCGAACACTGTGGAGCTGTTTTTT. Its translation is CASSLSANTVELFF.

About this clonotype: In this CDR3 the conserved last residue, phenylalanine or tryptophan, is missing, so a read error is likely. The chain uses TRBV11-1 and TRBJ1-1; D uncertain. CDR1 and CDR2 from the germline V gene are SGHAT and FQDESV (reference sequence). The CDR3 has 13 amino acids. The CDR3 bases are TGTGCCAGCAGCCGCAAGGTGAACACGGAAGCTTTCCTT. It encodes CASSRKVNTEAFL.

The rearrangement joins TRBV5-4 to TRBJ2-7, with D tentatively TRBD1 (6 bases). The CDR3 has 13 amino acids. Germline values: CDR1 SGHNT, CDR2 YYREEE (reference sequence). CDR3 nucleotides: TGTGCTAGCTGCCGCATCAACAGGGCTGAGCAGTACTTC. It yields the protein CASCRINRAEQYF. The complete variable domain, with remaining parts taken from reference TRBV5-4 and TRBJ2-7, reads ETGVTQSPTHLIKTRGQQVTLRCSSQSGHNTVSWYQQALGQGPQFIFQYYREEENGRGNFPPRFSGLQFPNYSSELNVNALELDDSALYLCASCRINRAEQYFGPGTRLTVT.

With respect to this clonotype: A much bigger clone sits one base away, suggesting this may be a read error. The V and J genes are TRBV24-1 and TRBJ1-1; D call uncertain. CDR1 is KGHDR, CDR2 SFDVKD, per germline. Trimming left V 7 bases short and J 5 bases short, with 16 bases between. The CDR3 runs to 14 residues. The CDR3: CATRDRASRTEAFF. The CDR3 DNA sequence: TGTGCCACCAGGGATAGGGCGTCCCGGACTGAAGCTTTCTTT.

This clonotype has ten or more counts. This rearrangement joins TRBV11-2 to TRBJ2-3; 7 nucleotides align to TRBD2. The germline V gene has CDR1 SGHAT and CDR2 FQNNGV. Germline trimming cut 5 bases from V and 5 bases from J; bases unmatched to any gene: 16. The CDR3 length is 17 residues. CDR3 in amino acids: CASSPNRGSWLGDTQYF. CDR3 coding DNA: TGTGCCAGCAGCCCGAATCGCGGGAGCTGGTTAGGAGATACGCAGTATTTT.

This rearrangement joins TRBV6-2 or TRBV6-3 to TRBJ2-1, with D possibly matching TRBD2 (5 bases). The CDR3 is 18 residues long. V lost 4 bases, J lost 0 bases, and 19 bases lay in between. The germline CDR1 and CDR2 sequences are MNHEY and SVGEGT. CDR3 bases: TGTGCCAGCAGTTTTAATGATCAGGAGGCGAGCTCCTACAATGAGCAGTTCTTC. Amino acids: CASSFNDQEASSYNEQFF.

As regards this clonotype: The junction does not match germline at one end; this may be a read error. V is TRBV7-9 and J is TRBJ1-2; D is undetermined. The CDR3 length is 16 residues. Per germline, CDR1 SEHNR and CDR2 FQNEAQ (reference sequence). The CDR3 bases are TGTGCCAGCAGCCCCGAGGGCAGGCTTTCCCTGTATGGCTACATCTTC. The encoded protein is CASSPEGRLSLYGYIF.

Notes on this clonotype: Its ends do not fully match the called genes, so a read error is possible. This chain uses TRBV4-1 with TRBJ2-7; possibly TRBD1 for D (5 bases). The CDR3 loop spans 15 amino acids. CDR1 MGHRA and CDR2 YSYEKL come from the germline V gene. CDR3 in amino acids: CTSSQGQGGTYVQYF. DNA for the CDR3: TGCACCAGCAGCCAAGGTCAGGGCGGAACCTACGTGCAGTACTTC.

With regard to this clonotype: The junction differs from germline at one of its ends, possibly a read error. CDR3 in amino acids: CASCPGAFPDKQYF. In DNA form, the CDR3 reads TGTGCCAGCTGCCCTGGGGCATTTCCAGATAAGCAGTATTTT. The chain uses TRBV7-9 and TRBJ2-3; the D gene is possibly TRBD1 (5 bases). CDR3 size: 14 residues. Germline V gene sequence: CDR1 SEHNR, CDR2 FQNEAQ (reference sequence).

A word on this clonotype: Given a much more abundant clone one base away, this may be a read error. The J gene is TRBJ2-1, the V gene TRBV2; D remains ambiguous. The germline gives CDR1 SNHLY, CDR2 FYNNEI. CDR3 size: 13 residues. V was cut by 1 base and J by 9 bases, with 10 bases left in between. The CDR3 region has the DNA TGTGCCAGCAGTGAAGGCGGTACGGGTGAGCAGTTCTTC. Amino acid sequence: CASSEGGTGEQFF.

A remark on this clonotype: The junction shows a germline mismatch at one end, possibly a read error. The V call is TRBV11-2, the J call TRBJ2-5, with unresolved D. The CDR3 is made up of 13 amino acids. Per the germline V gene, CDR1 is SGHAT and CDR2 is FQNNGV. This CDR3 is CDSSLVLEETQYF. The CDR3 nucleotides read TGTGACAGTAGCTTAGTTCTGGAAGAGACTCAGTACTTC.

As regards this clonotype: This is likely a read error, given that the CDR3 carries no conserved phenylalanine or tryptophan at its end. V gene TRBV29-1 combines with J gene TRBJ2-5; 11 bases fit TRBD1. The CDR3 is made up of 15 amino acids. Per the germline V gene, CDR1 is SQVTM and CDR2 is ANQGSEA. The V gene end was trimmed by 2 bases and the J gene end by 6 bases; junction bases not matched to a gene: 8. The CDR3 bases are TGCAGCGTTGAAACGGACAGGGGGCGGGGTAAGACCCAGTACTAC. Its translation: CSVETDRGRGKTQYY.

This clonotype has a handful of counts. Here the CDR3 DNA reads TGTGCCAGCAGCGGGCAACTAGTGGTAGGGACCCAGTTCTTC. This encodes CASSGQLVVGTQFF. This chain uses TRBV5-4 with TRBJ2-5; D tentatively reads TRBD1 or TRBD2 (5 bases each). The DNA end is more similar to TRBJ2-1, so the J call may be wrong. Germline CDR1 is SGHNT and CDR2 is YYREEE (reference sequence). The CDR3 runs 14 residues.

For the CDR3, the DNA is TGCGCCAGCAGCCCAGGCCGTTGGCACAAGCAGTACTTC. This encodes CASSPGRWHKQYF. The chain combines TRBV4-1 with TRBJ2-7, with no clear D. Germline assignment: CDR1 MGHRA and CDR2 YSYEKL. V dropped 4 bases and J dropped 8 bases, with 15 bases sitting between them. This CDR3 spans 13 amino acids.

This clonotype was seen once. Its ends do not fully match the called genes, so a read error is possible. The rearrangement uses TRBV6-2 or TRBV6-3 and TRBJ2-7; TRBD1 is a possible D gene (5 bases). The CDR3 is 16 residues long. Per germline, CDR1 MNHEY and CDR2 SVGEGT. Here the CDR3 DNA reads TGTGCCAGCAGTTTATGGTCCGGAGCAGGGTCCTACGAGCAGCACTTC. Protein: CASSLWSGAGSYEQHF.

In regard to this clonotype: Since no conserved phenylalanine or tryptophan closes the CDR3, a read error is the likely cause. The chain joins TRBV6-4 to TRBJ2-1; unclear D gene. CDR3 length: 13 residues. Per the germline V gene, CDR1 is MRHNA and CDR2 is SNTAGT. CDR3 loop: CASSDRAYDEQFL. The CDR3 DNA reads as TGTGCCAGCAGTGACCGTGCCTACGATGAGCAGTTCCTC.